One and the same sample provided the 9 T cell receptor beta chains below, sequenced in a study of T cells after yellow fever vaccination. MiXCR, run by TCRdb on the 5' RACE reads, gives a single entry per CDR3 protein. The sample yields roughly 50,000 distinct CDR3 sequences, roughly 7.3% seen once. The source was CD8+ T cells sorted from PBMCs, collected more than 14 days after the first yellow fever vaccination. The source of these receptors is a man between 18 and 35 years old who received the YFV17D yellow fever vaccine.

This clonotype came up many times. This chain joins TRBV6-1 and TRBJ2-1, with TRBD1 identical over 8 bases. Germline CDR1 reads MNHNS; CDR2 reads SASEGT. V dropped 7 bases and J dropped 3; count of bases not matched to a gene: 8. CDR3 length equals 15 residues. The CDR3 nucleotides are TGTGCCAGCACCCTCGACAGGGGTAACTACAATGAGCAGTTCTTC. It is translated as CASTLDRGNYNEQFF.

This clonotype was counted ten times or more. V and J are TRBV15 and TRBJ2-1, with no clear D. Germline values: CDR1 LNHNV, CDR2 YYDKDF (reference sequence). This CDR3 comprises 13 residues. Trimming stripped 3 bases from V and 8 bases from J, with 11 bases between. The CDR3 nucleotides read TGTGCCACCAGCAGCCCCCCCGGGTATGAGCAGTTCTTC. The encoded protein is CATSSPPGYEQFF.

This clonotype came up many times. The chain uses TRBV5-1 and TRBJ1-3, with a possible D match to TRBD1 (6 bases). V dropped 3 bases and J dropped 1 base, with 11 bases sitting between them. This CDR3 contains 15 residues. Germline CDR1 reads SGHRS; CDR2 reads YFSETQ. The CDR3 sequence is CASSWGTSSGNTIYF. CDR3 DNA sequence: TGCGCCAGCAGCTGGGGGACAAGTTCTGGAAACACCATATATTTT.

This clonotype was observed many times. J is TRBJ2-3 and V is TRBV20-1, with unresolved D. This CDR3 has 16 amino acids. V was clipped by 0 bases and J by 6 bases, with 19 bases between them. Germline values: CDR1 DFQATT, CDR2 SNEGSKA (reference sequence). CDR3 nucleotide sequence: TGCAGTGCTAGAGACACCGGGCCCCGGATCGGCGATACGCAGTATTTT. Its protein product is CSARDTGPRIGDTQYF.

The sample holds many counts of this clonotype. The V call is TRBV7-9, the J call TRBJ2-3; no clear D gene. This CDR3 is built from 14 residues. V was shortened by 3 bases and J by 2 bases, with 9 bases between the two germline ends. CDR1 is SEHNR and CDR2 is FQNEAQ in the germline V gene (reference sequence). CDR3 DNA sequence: TGTGCCAGCAGCTTGGGTCGGCCCACAGATACGCAGTATTTT. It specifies CASSLGRPTDTQYF.

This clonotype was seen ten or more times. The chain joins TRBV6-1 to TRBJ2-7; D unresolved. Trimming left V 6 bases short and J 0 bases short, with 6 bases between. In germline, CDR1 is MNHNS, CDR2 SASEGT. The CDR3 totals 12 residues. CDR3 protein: CASRADSYEQYF. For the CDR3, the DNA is TGTGCCAGCAGGGCGGACTCCTACGAGCAGTACTTC.

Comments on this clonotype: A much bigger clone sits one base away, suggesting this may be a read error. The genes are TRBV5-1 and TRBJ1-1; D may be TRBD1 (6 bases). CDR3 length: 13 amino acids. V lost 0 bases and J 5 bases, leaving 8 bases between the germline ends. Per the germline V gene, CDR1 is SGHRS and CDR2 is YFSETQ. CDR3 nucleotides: TGCGCCAGCAGCTTGGTAAGGGGGACTGAAGCTTTCTTT. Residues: CASSLVRGTEAFF.

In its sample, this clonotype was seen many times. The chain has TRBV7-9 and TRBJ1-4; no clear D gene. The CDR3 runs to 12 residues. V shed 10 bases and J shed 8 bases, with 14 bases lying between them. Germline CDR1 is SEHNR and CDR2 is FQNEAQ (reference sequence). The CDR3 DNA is TGTGCCACCCGGACGGGCATGGAAAAACTGTTTTTT. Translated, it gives CATRTGMEKLFF.

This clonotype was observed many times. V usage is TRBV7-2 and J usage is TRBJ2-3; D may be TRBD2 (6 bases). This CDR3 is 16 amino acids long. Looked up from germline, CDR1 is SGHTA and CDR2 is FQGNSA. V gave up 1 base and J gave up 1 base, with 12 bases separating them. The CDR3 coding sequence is TGTGCCAGCAGCTTAGAACCCACGGGGGGCACAGATACGCAGTATTTT. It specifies CASSLEPTGGTDTQYF. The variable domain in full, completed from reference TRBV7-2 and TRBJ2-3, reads GAGVSQSPSNKVTEKGKDVELRCDPISGHTALYWYRQSLGQGLEFLIYFQGNSAPDKSGLPSDRFSAERTGGSVSTLTIQRTQQEDSAVYLCASSLEPTGGTDTQYFGPGTRLTVL.